A selection of T cell receptor beta chains follows, all from one sample in a study of CD8+ T cells in alopecia areata. Measured with immunoSEQ multiplex PCR; TCRdb has only the in-frame clones, and not every one. The sample lists a few thousand clones, approximately 74% occurring once. The source material was skin, sampled at week 24, from a patient treated with tofacitinib. All receptors derive from a human donor with alopecia areata. Each CDR3 is given without its conserved first and last residue. Fields, in order: V gene, clone size, J gene, CDR3 protein. Clone sizes are given selectively: once, few, many, or a class where the clone is expanded.

>TRBV12-5|large|TRBJ2-2
ASGFFRGTGELF
>TRBV6-5|NA|NA
ASSYSLRYRGHEQY
>TRBV30|NA|TRBJ1-1
AWGLQGVTEAF
>TRBV19|NA|TRBJ2-7
ASSLRAPGPYEQY
>TRBV6-6|NA|TRBJ2-3
ASSFGRPDTQY
>TRBV11-2|NA|TRBJ2-1
ASSLDVAGVAEQF
>TRBV5-1|once|TRBJ2-2
ASTPGGSVTGELF
>TRBV19|NA|TRBJ1-2
ASSTRQGGSYT
>TRBV2|large|TRBJ2-4
ASSGRRAKNIQY
>TRBV5-1|NA|TRBJ2-5
ASSSFGGETQY